These 22 T cell receptor beta chains came from one sample sequenced in a study of T-cell memory formation after mild COVID-19. TCRdb processed the 5' RACE reads anew with MiXCR; each CDR3 protein has one entry. The top ten clones hold 3% of a sample with 210,000 or so distinct CDR3 sequences, 10% of them seen once. Sequencing was carried out using PBMCs or a T cell subset sorted from them (not recorded which). These TCRs come from a man younger than 35 who had mild COVID-19 (a few samples of this study predate the infection). Cell type and time point are not known.

In its sample, this clonotype was seen a few times. The chain is built from TRBV5-4 and TRBJ2-2; D is uncertain. Germline V gives CDR1 SGHNT, CDR2 YYREEE (reference sequence). The V end was cut by 0 bases, the J end by 8 bases, with 11 bases between. This CDR3 contains 14 residues. The CDR3 region is CASSLDIQLGELFF. The CDR3 DNA reads TGTGCCAGCAGCTTGGACATTCAGCTTGGGGAGCTGTTTTTT.

This chain links TRBV12-3 or TRBV12-4 with TRBJ2-3; 10 bases are a match to TRBD1. This CDR3 has 15 residues. The ends lost 10 bases at V and 3 bases at J; junction bases unmatched: 10. The CDR3 loop is CANKLRDRGTDTQYF. The DNA of the CDR3 is TGTGCCAATAAACTCCGGGACAGGGGTACAGATACGCAGTATTTT.

This clonotype occurred a few times. The chain combines TRBV10-3 with TRBJ1-1; D not resolved. The ends were cut back, 6 bases at V and 10 bases at J, with 18 bases in the middle. The CDR3 runs to 13 residues. Germline assignment: CDR1 ENHRY and CDR2 SYGVKD. DNA of the CDR3: TGTGCCATCAGCGAGGGTTCTCTGTCCCCAGCTTTCTTT. It encodes CAISEGSLSPAFF.

This clonotype was found a few times. This chain joins TRBV5-4 and TRBJ1-2, with TRBD1 identical over 12 bases. Germline lookup yields CDR1 SGHNT and CDR2 YYREEE (reference sequence). The V segment lost 3 bases and the J segment 8 bases; nucleotides outside the gene matches: 8. This CDR3 comprises 15 residues. The CDR3 bases are TGTGCCAGCAGCTCGGGACAGGGGGCAAGTGGCGGCTACACCTTC. Its protein product is CASSSGQGASGGYTF.

This clonotype has more than one count but fewer than ten. The chain uses TRBV7-9 and TRBJ2-5; no definite D call. The CDR3 is 15 amino acids. Germline-derived CDR1 and CDR2 are SEHNR and FQNEAQ (reference sequence). V dropped 5 bases and J dropped 2 bases, with 15 bases sitting between them. In DNA form, the CDR3 reads TGTGCCAGCAGCCGAACCTTGTCGGTTCAAGAGACCCAGTACTTC. Translation: CASSRTLSVQETQYF.

This clonotype has ten or more counts. V usage is TRBV7-2 and J usage is TRBJ2-3, with 13 bases aligning to TRBD2. Germline V gene data show CDR1 as SGHTA and CDR2 as FQGNSA. With 3 bases clipped from V and 7 bases from J, the junction kept 7 bases outside the gene matches. The CDR3 spans 16 residues. The CDR3 is CASSFGLAGAGNTQYF. The CDR3 DNA follows: TGTGCCAGCAGCTTCGGACTAGCGGGGGCCGGAAATACGCAGTATTTT. Supplemented by reference TRBV7-2 and TRBJ2-3, the full variable domain reads GAGVSQSPSNKVTEKGKDVELRCDPISGHTALYWYRQSLGQGLEFLIYFQGNSAPDKSGLPSDRFSAERTGGSVSTLTIQRTQQEDSAVYLCASSFGLAGAGNTQYFGPGTRLTVL.

CDR3 bases: TGCAGTGCTAGGGGGAGAACAGGGGGAGACTATGGCTACACCTTC. It codes for CSARGRTGGDYGYTF. This chain joins TRBV20-1 and TRBJ1-2; 8 bases are a match to TRBD1. Germline CDR1 is DFQATT and CDR2 is SNEGSKA (reference sequence). This CDR3 contains 15 residues. V shed 3 bases and J 3 bases; nucleotides not matched to a gene: 9.

There are a few counts of this clonotype. The chain recombines TRBV5-1 with TRBJ1-4; D ambiguous. V lost 1 base and J 4 bases, leaving 8 bases between the germline ends. CDR3 length: 14 residues. The germline V gene encodes CDR1 SGHRS and CDR2 YFSETQ. CDR3 DNA: TGCGCCAGCAGCTTGAATGGCTTTAATGAAAAACTGTTTTTT. It yields the protein CASSLNGFNEKLFF.

The DNA of the CDR3 is TGCGCCAGCAGCCAAGAGGGGACTTATAATTCACCCCTCCACTTT. It translates to CASSQEGTYNSPLHF. The chain links TRBV4-3 to TRBJ1-6; tentatively, D is TRBD1 (5 bases). Trimming left V 0 bases short and J 4 bases short, with 7 bases between. CDR3 length equals 15 residues. Germline CDR1 LGHNA, CDR2 YSLEER.

This clonotype was seen a handful of times. This chain joins TRBV12-3 or TRBV12-4 and TRBJ1-6; D is perhaps TRBD1 (6 bases). Trimming shortened V by 3 bases and J by 8 bases, and 20 bases separated the two germline ends. The CDR3 length is 17 residues. The CDR3, as DNA: TGTGCCAGCAGTTTTTGGGGGGGCGTCGGGAGTGATTCACCCCTCCACTTT. Translated: CASSFWGGVGSDSPLHF.

This clonotype was seen a few times. V usage is TRBV11-3 and J usage is TRBJ2-1; 10 bases are a match to TRBD2. This CDR3 has 15 residues. Per germline, CDR1 SGHNT and CDR2 YENEEA. Trimming at V came to 3 bases and at J to 7 bases, leaving 6 bases not matched to a gene. This CDR3 is CASSFVAGGMNEQFF. CDR3 nucleotide sequence: TGTGCCAGCAGCTTCGTAGCGGGGGGTATGAATGAGCAGTTCTTC.

V and J are TRBV12-3 or TRBV12-4 and TRBJ2-1; D is possibly TRBD1 (6 bases). The CDR3 runs 15 residues. The V and J ends lost 5 bases and 9 bases respectively, with 20 bases between them. For the CDR3, the DNA is TGTGCCAGCAGTACCCAGCCAGGGGACGTTCGTGAGCAGTTCTTC. Its translation is CASSTQPGDVREQFF.

This clonotype appeared a few times. V usage is TRBV5-6 and J usage is TRBJ1-4; TRBD1 agrees at 7 bases. J lost 7 bases, V lost 1 base, and 7 bases had no gene match. Germline CDR1 SGHDT, CDR2 YYEEEE. The CDR3 is 15 amino acids. The CDR3 DNA reads as TGTGCCAGCAGCTTGAAGGGGGCGCCTACTGAAAAACTGTTTTTT. Its protein is CASSLKGAPTEKLFF.

In its sample, this clonotype was seen a few times. The chain has TRBV7-2 and TRBJ2-3; a possible D gene is TRBD1 (5 bases). Germline CDR1 is SGHTA and CDR2 is FQGNSA. Trimming left V 5 bases short and J 6 bases short, with 15 bases between. CDR3 length: 14 amino acids. CDR3 coding DNA: TGTGCCAGCAGCCGCTTCCCAGGGAAGGATACGCAGTATTTT. Its translation: CASSRFPGKDTQYF.

This clonotype came up a few times. This chain connects TRBV15 to TRBJ2-3, with 11 bases fitting TRBD2. The CDR3 spans 16 residues. V lost 2 bases, J lost 2 bases, and 3 bases stayed unmatched. Germline lookup yields CDR1 LNHNV and CDR2 YYDKDF (reference sequence). This CDR3 is CATSRIAGGFTDTQYF. The CDR3 bases are TGTGCCACCAGCAGAATAGCGGGGGGGTTCACAGATACGCAGTATTTT.

The V gene is TRBV4-1, the J gene TRBJ2-2, with 9 bases fitting TRBD1. From germline, CDR1 is MGHRA and CDR2 YSYEKL. J was trimmed by 6 bases and V by 4 bases; bases with no gene match: 9. This CDR3 comprises 16 residues. The CDR3 DNA reads TGCGCCAGCAGCCGAGGAGGGACAGGGCGGCCCGGGGAGCTGTTTTTT. Its translation is CASSRGGTGRPGELFF.

This clonotype was picked up many times. This chain connects TRBV19 to TRBJ1-1, with D hard to call. The CDR3 has 14 residues. CDR1 and CDR2 from the germline V gene are LNHDA and SQIVND (reference sequence). The V end lost 0 bases, the J end lost 1 base, and 6 bases lay between the germline ends. The CDR3 coding sequence is TGTGCCAGTAGTATAGACGGACGGAACACTGAAGCTTTCTTT. The encoded protein is CASSIDGRNTEAFF.

This chain uses TRBV21-1 with TRBJ2-7. TRBV21-1 is a recognized pseudogene. There are 12 residues in the CDR3. CDR3 coding DNA: TGTGCCAGCAGCAAAGAAATCTACGAGCAGTACGTC. Amino acid sequence: CASSKEIYEQYV.

This clonotype was seen ten or more times. This chain uses TRBV12-3 or TRBV12-4 with TRBJ1-5; D unclear. Trimming took off 2 bases at V and 6 bases at J, with 5 bases between the two ends. CDR3 length equals 12 residues. Here the CDR3 reads CASSLLAQPQHF. CDR3 sequence (DNA): TGTGCCAGCAGTTTACTCGCTCAGCCCCAGCATTTT.

This clonotype was counted only a few times. This chain uses TRBV2 with TRBJ1-2; 9 positions agree with TRBD1. The trim removed 6 bases at V and 7 bases at J, leaving 6 bases unmatched. CDR1 is SNHLY, CDR2 FYNNEI, per germline. The length of the CDR3 is 13 residues. CDR3 amino acids: CASSQQGATGYTF. The CDR3 DNA sequence: TGTGCCAGCAGCCAACAGGGGGCGACTGGCTACACCTTC. The whole variable domain, filled in from reference TRBV2 and TRBJ1-2, reads EPEVTQTPSHQVTQMGQEVILRCVPISNHLYFYWYRQILGQKVEFLVSFYNNEISEKSEIFDDQFSVERPDGSNFTLKIRSTKLEDSAMYFCASSQQGATGYTFGSGTRLTVV.

This clonotype showed up many times. This chain connects TRBV12-3 or TRBV12-4 to TRBJ2-3; TRBD1 matches 7 bases. The V and J ends lost 6 bases and 1 base, in that order; junction bases with no gene match: 4. The CDR3 is 14 amino acids. The DNA for the CDR3 is TGTGCCAGCAGCGGACAGGAGGGCACAGATACGCAGTATTTT. Protein product: CASSGQEGTDTQYF.

A few counts support this clonotype. The chain uses TRBV5-1 and TRBJ2-1; 8 nucleotides agree with TRBD1. Looked up from germline, CDR1 is SGHRS and CDR2 is YFSETQ. V was clipped by 2 bases and J by 2 bases; unmatched bases: 3. This CDR3 has 15 amino acids. DNA of the CDR3: TGCGCCAGCAGCTTTGGGGACAGGACCTACAATGAGCAGTTCTTC. Encoded protein: CASSFGDRTYNEQFF.